What follows are 12 T cell receptor beta chains derived from one specimen sequenced in a study of blood T cell repertoires in COVID-19. Assay used: immunoSEQ multiplex PCR; TCRdb lists only in-frame clones, some missing. The sample yields about 44,000 clones, about 80% seen once. The sequenced material came from peripheral blood. Receptors originate from a human donor in a cohort sampled during active COVID-19.

The V and J genes are TRBV15 and TRBJ1-2; weak D call: TRBD1 (5 bases). Germline V gene data show CDR1 as LNHNV and CDR2 as YYDKDF (reference sequence). The CDR3 is 14 residues long. V was shortened by 3 bases and J by 8 bases, with 16 bases between the two germline ends. This CDR3 reads CATSSSALGRGYTF. In DNA, the CDR3 is TGTGCCACCAGCAGCAGCGCGCTGGGGCGAGGCTACACCTTC.

The V gene is TRBV2, the J gene TRBJ2-1; 12 bases map to TRBD2. The V segment lost 2 bases and the J segment 11 bases; nucleotides outside the gene matches: 13. CDR1 is SNHLY, CDR2 FYNNEI, per germline. This CDR3 has 17 amino acids. Here the CDR3 reads CASSETPTSGGRSQQFF. The CDR3 nucleotides are TGTGCCAGCAGTGAAACCCCTACTAGCGGGGGGCGCTCTCAGCAGTTCTTC.

CDR3 protein: CASSRGTGLPYEQYF. The CDR3 coding sequence is TGTGCCAGCAGCCGAGGGACAGGCTTACCCTACGAGCAGTACTTC. V is TRBV5-4 and J is TRBJ2-7, with 8 bases identical to TRBD1. Losses at the gene ends were 4 bases for V and 2 bases for J; bases not matched to a gene: 8. The CDR3 has 15 amino acids. Germline-derived CDR1 and CDR2 are SGHNT and YYREEE (reference sequence). The complete variable domain, with remaining parts taken from reference TRBV5-4 and TRBJ2-7, reads ETGVTQSPTHLIKTRGQQVTLRCSSQSGHNTVSWYQQALGQGPQFIFQYYREEENGRGNFPPRFSGLQFPNYSSELNVNALELDDSALYLCASSRGTGLPYEQYFGPGTRLTVT.

This clone was seen a handful of times. The CDR3 protein is CASSSGFGDNEKLFF. The CDR3 bases are TGTGCCAGCAGCTCAGGGTTTGGGGATAATGAAAAACTGTTTTTT. This sequence joins TRBV5-8 and TRBJ1-4, with D perhaps matching TRBD1 (5 bases). Looked up from germline, CDR1 is SGHTS and CDR2 is YDEGEE. V was shortened by 3 bases and J by 4 bases, with 13 bases between the two germline ends. CDR3 size: 15 residues.

The chain combines TRBV14 with TRBJ2-5; a possible D gene is TRBD2 (6 bases). Germline V gives CDR1 SGHDN, CDR2 FVKESK. The CDR3 has 14 residues. Between the trimmed V and J ends, which lost 1 base and 1 base, there was a span of 7 bases. The CDR3 DNA reads TGTGCCAGCAGCCAAGGACTAGGCCAAGAGACCCAGTACTTC. This gives the protein CASSQGLGQETQYF.

Only one count was recorded for this clone. The CDR3: CATSRAPNEKLFF. In DNA, the CDR3 is TGTGCCACCAGCAGGGCTCCGAATGAAAAACTGTTTTTT. This chain links TRBV24-1 with TRBJ1-4, with TRBD1 as a possible D gene (5 bases). Germline CDR1 and CDR2: KGHDR and SFDVKD. Between the trimmed V and J ends, which lost 7 bases and 5 bases, there was a span of 10 bases. This CDR3 has 13 residues.

This clone was recorded a few times. The rearrangement joins TRBV9 to TRBJ1-6; 7 nucleotides match TRBD1. Trimming at V came to 0 bases and at J to 8 bases, leaving 2 bases not matched to a gene. The germline CDR1 and CDR2 sequences are SGDLS and YYNGEE. This CDR3 region has 14 residues. This CDR3 reads CASSVVQGDSPLHF. The DNA of the CDR3 is TGTGCCAGCAGCGTAGTCCAGGGGGATTCACCCCTCCACTTT.

The chain links TRBV27 to TRBJ1-2; a weak D match, TRBD1 (5 bases). Trimming cost V 5 bases and J 4 bases, with 14 bases left between them. The CDR3 is 14 amino acids. CDR1 and CDR2 from the germline V gene are MNHEY and SMNVEV (reference sequence). CDR3 bases: TGTGCCAGCAGTCCCCGCGGGACGGTCTATGGCTACACCTTC. It yields the protein CASSPRGTVYGYTF.

The count of this clone is one. The genes are TRBV5-4 and TRBJ1-5; D is undetermined. V lost 4 bases to trimming and J lost 4 bases, with 12 bases between them. The CDR3 spans 14 residues. The V gene's germline CDR1 is SGHNT and CDR2 YYREEE (reference sequence). The DNA of the CDR3 is TGTGCCAGCAGCCGCGGACGGGAGAATCAGCCCCAGCATTTT. It is translated as CASSRGRENQPQHF.

The chain couples TRBV7-2 to TRBJ2-1; TRBD2 is a possible D gene (5 bases). The CDR3 consists of 15 residues. Germline values: CDR1 SGHTA, CDR2 FQGNSA. V lost 1 base and J lost 7, with 14 bases in between. As DNA, the CDR3 is TGTGCCAGCAGCTTAGTGGCATTTTCGGGGAATGAGCAGTTCTTC. Translated: CASSLVAFSGNEQFF.

V usage is TRBV24-1 and J usage is TRBJ1-2, with 8 nucleotides matching TRBD1. The trim removed 7 bases at V and 5 bases at J, leaving 14 bases unmatched. Germline V CDR1 and CDR2: KGHDR, SFDVKD. The CDR3 spans 16 residues. The CDR3, as DNA: TGTGCCACCAGGACAGGGGAATTGGGTCTGAATTATGGCTACACCTTC. Its protein is CATRTGELGLNYGYTF.

The chain joins TRBV7-2 to TRBJ1-3, with D perhaps TRBD1 (5 bases). The germline CDR1 and CDR2 sequences are SGHTA and FQGNSA. The CDR3 is 14 amino acids. The ends were cut back, 3 bases at V and 6 bases at J, with 12 bases in the middle. The CDR3: CASSFSRVLNTIYF. The CDR3 region has the DNA TGTGCCAGCAGCTTCTCCAGGGTTCTAAACACCATATATTTT.